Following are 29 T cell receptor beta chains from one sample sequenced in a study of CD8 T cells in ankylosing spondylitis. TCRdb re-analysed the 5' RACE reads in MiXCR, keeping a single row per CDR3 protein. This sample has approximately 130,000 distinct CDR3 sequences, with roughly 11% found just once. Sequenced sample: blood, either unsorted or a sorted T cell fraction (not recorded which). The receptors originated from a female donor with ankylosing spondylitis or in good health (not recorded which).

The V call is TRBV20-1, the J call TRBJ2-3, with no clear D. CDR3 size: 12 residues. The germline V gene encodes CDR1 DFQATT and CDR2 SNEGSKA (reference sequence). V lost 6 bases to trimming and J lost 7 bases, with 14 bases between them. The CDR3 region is CSALSGLNTQYF. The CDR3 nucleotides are TGCAGTGCCTTGAGTGGGCTGAATACGCAGTATTTT.

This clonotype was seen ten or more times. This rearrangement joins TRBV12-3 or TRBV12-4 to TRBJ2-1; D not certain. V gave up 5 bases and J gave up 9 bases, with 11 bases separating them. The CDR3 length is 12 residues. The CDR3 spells CASSPTTREQFF. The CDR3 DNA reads TGTGCCAGCAGTCCCACGACCCGTGAGCAGTTCTTC.

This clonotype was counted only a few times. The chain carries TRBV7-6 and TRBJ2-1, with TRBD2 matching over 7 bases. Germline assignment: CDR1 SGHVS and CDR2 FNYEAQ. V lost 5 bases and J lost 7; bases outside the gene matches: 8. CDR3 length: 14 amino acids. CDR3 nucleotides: TGTGCCAGCAGCCCTGCGGGGGTATGGAATGAGCAGTTCTTC. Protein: CASSPAGVWNEQFF.

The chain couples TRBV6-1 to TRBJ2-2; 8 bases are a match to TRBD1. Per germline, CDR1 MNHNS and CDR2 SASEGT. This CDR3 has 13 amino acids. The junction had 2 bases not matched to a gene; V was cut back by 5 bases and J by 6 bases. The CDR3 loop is CASSLRGPGELFF. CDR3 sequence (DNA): TGTGCCAGCAGTCTCAGGGGGCCCGGGGAGCTGTTTTTT.

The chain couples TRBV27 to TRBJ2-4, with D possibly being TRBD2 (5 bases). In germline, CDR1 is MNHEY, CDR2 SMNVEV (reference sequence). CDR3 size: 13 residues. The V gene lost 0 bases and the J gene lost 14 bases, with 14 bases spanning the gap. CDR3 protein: CASSLSAGNGKYF. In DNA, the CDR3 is TGTGCCAGCAGTTTATCAGCCGGGAACGGAAAGTACTTC.

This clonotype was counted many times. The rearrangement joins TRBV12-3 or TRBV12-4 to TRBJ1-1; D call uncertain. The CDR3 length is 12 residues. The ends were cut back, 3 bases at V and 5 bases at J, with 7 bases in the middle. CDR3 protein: CASSFWGTEAFF. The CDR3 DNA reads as TGTGCCAGCAGTTTTTGGGGAACTGAAGCTTTCTTT.

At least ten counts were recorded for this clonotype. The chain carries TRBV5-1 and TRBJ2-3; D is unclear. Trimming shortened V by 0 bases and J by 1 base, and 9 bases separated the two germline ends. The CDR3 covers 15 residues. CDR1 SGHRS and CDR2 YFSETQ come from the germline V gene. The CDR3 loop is CASSLGPGGTDTQYF. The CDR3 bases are TGCGCCAGCAGCTTGGGACCCGGCGGCACAGATACGCAGTATTTT.

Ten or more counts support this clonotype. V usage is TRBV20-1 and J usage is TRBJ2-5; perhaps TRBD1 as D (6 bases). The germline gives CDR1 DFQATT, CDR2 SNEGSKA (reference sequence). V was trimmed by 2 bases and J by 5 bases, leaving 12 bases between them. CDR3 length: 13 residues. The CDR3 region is CSARSQGRETQYF. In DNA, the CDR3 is TGCAGTGCTAGATCACAGGGACGGGAGACCCAGTACTTC.

This CDR3 reads CASSSRAPGGETQYF. The CDR3 bases are TGTGCCAGCAGTTCCCGGGCCCCTGGTGGAGAGACCCAGTACTTC. The rearrangement links TRBV6-5 to TRBJ2-5; unclear D gene. Germline V gene lookup returns CDR1 MNHEY and CDR2 SVGAGI. Trimming took 4 bases from V and 4 from J, leaving 16 bases between them. CDR3 length: 15 residues.

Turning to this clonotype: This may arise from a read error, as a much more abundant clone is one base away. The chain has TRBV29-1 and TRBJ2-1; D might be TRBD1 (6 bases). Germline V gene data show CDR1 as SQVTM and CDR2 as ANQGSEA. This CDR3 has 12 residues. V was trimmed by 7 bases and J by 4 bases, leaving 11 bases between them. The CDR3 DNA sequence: TGCAGCGCAGGGGCTTGGTACAATGAGCAGTTCTTC. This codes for CSAGAWYNEQFF.

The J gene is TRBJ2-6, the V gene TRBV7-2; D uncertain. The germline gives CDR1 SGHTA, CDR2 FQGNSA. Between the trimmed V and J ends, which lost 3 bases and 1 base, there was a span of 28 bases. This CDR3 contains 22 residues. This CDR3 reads CASSFIRVGLTTQISGANVLTF. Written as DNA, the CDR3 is TGTGCCAGCAGCTTCATACGCGTGGGGTTAACAACCCAAATTTCTGGGGCCAACGTCCTGACTTTC.

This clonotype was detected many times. CDR3: CSARAMDSSTDTQYF. Here the CDR3 DNA reads TGCAGTGCTAGAGCCATGGACTCTTCCACAGATACGCAGTATTTT. The rearrangement uses TRBV20-1 and TRBJ2-3, with D possibly being TRBD2 (5 bases). CDR3 length: 15 amino acids. The germline gives CDR1 DFQATT, CDR2 SNEGSKA (reference sequence). Trimming shortened V by 1 base and J by 2 bases, and 13 bases separated the two germline ends.

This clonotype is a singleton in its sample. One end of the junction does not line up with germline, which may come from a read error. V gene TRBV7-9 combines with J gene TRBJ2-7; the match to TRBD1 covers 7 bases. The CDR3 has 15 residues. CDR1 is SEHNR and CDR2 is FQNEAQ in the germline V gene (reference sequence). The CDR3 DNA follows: TGTGCCAGCAGCGAATTCCGGGACAGCAGTTACGAGCGGTACTTC. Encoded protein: CASSEFRDSSYERYF. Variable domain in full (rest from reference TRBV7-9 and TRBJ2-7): DTGVSQNPRHKITKRGQNVTFRCDPISEHNRLYWYRQTLGQGPEFLTYFQNEAQLEKSRLLSDRFSAERPKGSFSTLEIQRTEQGDSAMYLCASSEFRDSSYERYFGPGTRLTVT.

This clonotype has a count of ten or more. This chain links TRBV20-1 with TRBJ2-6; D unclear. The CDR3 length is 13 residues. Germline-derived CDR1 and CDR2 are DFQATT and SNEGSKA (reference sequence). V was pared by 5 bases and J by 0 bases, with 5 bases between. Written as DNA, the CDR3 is TGCAGTGCTGGGTACTCTGGGGCCAACGTCCTGACTTTC. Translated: CSAGYSGANVLTF.

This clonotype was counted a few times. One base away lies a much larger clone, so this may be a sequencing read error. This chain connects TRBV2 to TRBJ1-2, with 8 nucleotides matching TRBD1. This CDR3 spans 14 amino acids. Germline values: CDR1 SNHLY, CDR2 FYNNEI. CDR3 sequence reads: CASSEQGAYYGYPF. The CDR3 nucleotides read TGTGCCAGCAGTGAGCAGGGGGCTTACTATGGCTACCCCTTC.

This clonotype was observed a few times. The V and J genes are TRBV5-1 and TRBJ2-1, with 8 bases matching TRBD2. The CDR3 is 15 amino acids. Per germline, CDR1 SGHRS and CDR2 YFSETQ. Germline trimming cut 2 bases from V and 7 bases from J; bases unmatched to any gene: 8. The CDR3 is CASSLSGGPANEQFF. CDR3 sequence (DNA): TGCGCCAGCAGCTTAAGCGGGGGACCGGCGAATGAGCAGTTCTTC.

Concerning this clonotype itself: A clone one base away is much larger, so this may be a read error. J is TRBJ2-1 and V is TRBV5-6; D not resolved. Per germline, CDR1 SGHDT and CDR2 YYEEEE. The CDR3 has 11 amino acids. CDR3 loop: CVSSFSVEQFF. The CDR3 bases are TGTGTCAGCAGCTTTTCTGTCGAGCAGTTCTTC.

The CDR3 nucleotides read TGCAGCGCTGGGACAGGGAACACTGAAGCTTTCTTT. Its translation: CSAGTGNTEAFF. The chain combines TRBV29-1 with TRBJ1-1; TRBD1 aligns across 8 bases. V trimming: 7 bases; J trimming: 1 base; junction bases outside the gene matches: 2. The CDR3 consists of 12 residues. Germline V gene lookup returns CDR1 SQVTM and CDR2 ANQGSEA.

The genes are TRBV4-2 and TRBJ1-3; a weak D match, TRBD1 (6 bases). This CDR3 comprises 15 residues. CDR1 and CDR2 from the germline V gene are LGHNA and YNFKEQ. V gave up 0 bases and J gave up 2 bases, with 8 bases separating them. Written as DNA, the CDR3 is TGTGCCAGCAGCCAAGAGGCAGGGGCTGGAAACACCATATATTTT. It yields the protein CASSQEAGAGNTIYF.

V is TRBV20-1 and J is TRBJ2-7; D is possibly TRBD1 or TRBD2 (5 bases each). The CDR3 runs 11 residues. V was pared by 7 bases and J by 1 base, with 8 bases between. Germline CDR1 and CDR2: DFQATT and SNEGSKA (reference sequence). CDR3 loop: CSVGPSYEQYF. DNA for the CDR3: TGCAGTGTGGGACCTTCCTACGAGCAGTACTTC.

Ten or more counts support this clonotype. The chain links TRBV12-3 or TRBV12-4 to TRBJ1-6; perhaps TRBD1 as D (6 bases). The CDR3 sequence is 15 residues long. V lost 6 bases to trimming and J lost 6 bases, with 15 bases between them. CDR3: CASSGQTLPNSPLHF. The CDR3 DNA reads TGTGCCAGCAGCGGACAGACACTTCCTAATTCACCCCTCCACTTT.

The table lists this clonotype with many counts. CDR3 nucleotides: TGCGCCAGCAGCTTGGCCGGGACAGACTACAATGAGCAGTTCTTC. Translating gives CASSLAGTDYNEQFF. This chain links TRBV5-1 with TRBJ2-1, with 7 bases identical to TRBD1. The CDR3 spans 15 residues. V shed 0 bases and J 3 bases; nucleotides not matched to a gene: 3. Germline V gene lookup returns CDR1 SGHRS and CDR2 YFSETQ.

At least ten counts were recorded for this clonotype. The CDR3 is CASSQTRAETQYF. The CDR3 bases are TGCGCCAGCAGCCAAACGAGGGCAGAGACCCAGTACTTC. V is TRBV4-1 and J is TRBJ2-5, with D perhaps matching TRBD2 (5 bases). There are 13 residues in the CDR3. Germline V gene sequence: CDR1 MGHRA, CDR2 YSYEKL. Trimming removed 2 bases at V and 4 bases at J, with 8 bases between.

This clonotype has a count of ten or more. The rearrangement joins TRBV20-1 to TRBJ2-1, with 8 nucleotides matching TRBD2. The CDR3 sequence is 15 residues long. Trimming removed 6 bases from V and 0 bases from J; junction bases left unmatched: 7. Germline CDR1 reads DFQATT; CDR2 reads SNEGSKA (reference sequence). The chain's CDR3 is CSARTSGSSYNEQFF. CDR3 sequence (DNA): TGCAGTGCCCGTACTAGCGGAAGCTCCTACAATGAGCAGTTCTTC.

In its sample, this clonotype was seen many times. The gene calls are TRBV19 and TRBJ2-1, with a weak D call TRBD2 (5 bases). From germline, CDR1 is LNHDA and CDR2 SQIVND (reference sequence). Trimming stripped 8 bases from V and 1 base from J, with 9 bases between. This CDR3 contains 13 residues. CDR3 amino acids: CASGRGSYNEQFF. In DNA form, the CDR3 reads TGTGCCAGTGGACGGGGATCCTACAATGAGCAGTTCTTC.

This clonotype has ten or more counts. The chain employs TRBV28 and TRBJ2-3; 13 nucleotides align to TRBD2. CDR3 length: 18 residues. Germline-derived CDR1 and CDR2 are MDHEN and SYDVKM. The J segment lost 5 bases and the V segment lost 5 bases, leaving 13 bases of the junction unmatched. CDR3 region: CASSLRLAGGEGGDTQYF. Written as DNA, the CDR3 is TGTGCCAGCAGTCTCCGACTAGCGGGAGGTGAGGGGGGAGATACGCAGTATTTT.

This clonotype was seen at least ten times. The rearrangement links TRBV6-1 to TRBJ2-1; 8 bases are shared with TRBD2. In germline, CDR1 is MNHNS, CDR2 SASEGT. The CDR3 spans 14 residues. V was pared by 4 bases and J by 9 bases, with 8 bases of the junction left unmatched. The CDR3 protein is CASSAPGLVAEQFF. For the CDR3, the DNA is TGTGCCAGCAGTGCACCGGGACTAGTGGCTGAGCAGTTCTTC.

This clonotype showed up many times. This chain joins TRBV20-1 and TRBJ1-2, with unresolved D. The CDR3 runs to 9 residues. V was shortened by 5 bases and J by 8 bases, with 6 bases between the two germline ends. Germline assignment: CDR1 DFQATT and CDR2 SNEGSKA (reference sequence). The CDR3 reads CSALVGYTF. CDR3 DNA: TGCAGTGCTCTTGTAGGCTACACCTTC.

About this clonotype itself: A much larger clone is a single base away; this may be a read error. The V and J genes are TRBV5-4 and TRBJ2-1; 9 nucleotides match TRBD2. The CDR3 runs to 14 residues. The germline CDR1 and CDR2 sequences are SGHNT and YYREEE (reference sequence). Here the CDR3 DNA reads TGTGCCAGCAGCTCTACTAGCGGGCGCAATGAGCACTTCTTC. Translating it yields CASSSTSGRNEHFF. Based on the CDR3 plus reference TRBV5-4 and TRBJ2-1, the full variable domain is ETGVTQSPTHLIKTRGQQVTLRCSSQSGHNTVSWYQQALGQGPQFIFQYYREEENGRGNFPPRFSGLQFPNYSSELNVNALELDDSALYLCASSSTSGRNEHFFGPGTRLTVL.